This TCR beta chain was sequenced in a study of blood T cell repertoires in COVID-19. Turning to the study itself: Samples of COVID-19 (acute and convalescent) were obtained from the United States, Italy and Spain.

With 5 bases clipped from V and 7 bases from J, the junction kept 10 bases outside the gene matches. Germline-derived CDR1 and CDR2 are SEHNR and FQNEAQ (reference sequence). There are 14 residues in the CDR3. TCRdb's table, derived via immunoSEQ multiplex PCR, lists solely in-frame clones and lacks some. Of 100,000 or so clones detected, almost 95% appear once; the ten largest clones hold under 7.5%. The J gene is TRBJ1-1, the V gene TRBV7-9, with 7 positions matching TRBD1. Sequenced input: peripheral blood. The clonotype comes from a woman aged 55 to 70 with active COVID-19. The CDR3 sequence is CASSRLPGTDEAFF. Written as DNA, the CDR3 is TGTGCCAGCAGCCGACTCCCCGGGACAGATGAAGCTTTCTTT.